Shown below are 28 T cell receptor beta chains from a single sample sequenced in a study of T cell responses to AZD1222 COVID-19 vaccine. The repertoire was sequenced with immunoSEQ multiplex PCR; TCRdb's copy has only in-frame clones and lacks some. The repertoire has roughly 100,000 clones, around 86% of them found once; the top ten carry less than 6%. Sequenced material: peripheral blood, taken on day 0 of AZD1222 vaccination. The receptors were sampled from an adult in good health.

The V and J genes are TRBV28 and TRBJ2-5; the D is unclear. This CDR3 is built from 14 residues. Germline CDR1 and CDR2: MDHEN and SYDVKM. The V and J ends lost 6 bases and 0 bases respectively, with 11 bases between them. The DNA of the CDR3 is TGTGCCAGCAGCCCACTCGCGGACCAAGAGACCCAGTACTTC. This codes for CASSPLADQETQYF.

Here the CDR3 DNA reads TGTGCCAGCAGCCAAGATTTGGGCACAGATACGCAGTATTTT. Translation: CASSQDLGTDTQYF. The chain employs TRBV3-1 (or the pseudogene TRBV3-2) and TRBJ2-3; D gene ambiguous. Trimming took off 0 bases at V and 1 base at J, with 5 bases between the two ends. The CDR3 sequence is 14 residues long. CDR1 LGHDT and CDR2 YNNKEL come from the germline V gene (reference sequence).

The chain carries TRBV12-3 or TRBV12-4 and TRBJ1-4; weak D call: TRBD1 (5 bases). The CDR3 totals 13 residues. Trimming removed 5 bases at V and 8 bases at J, with 12 bases between. For the CDR3, the DNA is TGTGCCAGCAGTGTCGCCGGGACCGAAAAACTGTTTTTT. It yields the protein CASSVAGTEKLFF.

This clone appeared once. The gene calls are TRBV5-1 and TRBJ1-1; TRBD1 aligns across 9 bases. V was pared by 2 bases and J by 3 bases, with 2 bases of the junction left unmatched. Germline V gives CDR1 SGHRS, CDR2 YFSETQ. The CDR3 is made up of 14 amino acids. In DNA, the CDR3 is TGCGCCAGCAGCTTTAGGACAGGGGACACTGAAGCTTTCTTT. The encoded protein is CASSFRTGDTEAFF.

The chain combines TRBV14 with TRBJ2-5; D remains ambiguous. Trimming shortened V by 2 bases and J by 8 bases, and 15 bases separated the two germline ends. CDR1 is SGHDN and CDR2 is FVKESK in the germline V gene. The CDR3 is 14 amino acids. Here the CDR3 reads CASSQRPSMGTQYF. The CDR3 coding sequence is TGTGCCAGCAGCCAAAGACCAAGCATGGGCACCCAGTACTTC.

The chain joins TRBV5-1 to TRBJ2-5; D is ambiguous. CDR3 length: 12 residues. Germline-derived CDR1 and CDR2 are SGHRS and YFSETQ. Trimming shortened V by 6 bases and J by 4 bases, and 10 bases separated the two germline ends. CDR3 sequence: CASTLEGETQYF. As DNA, the CDR3 is TGCGCCAGCACCCTGGAAGGAGAGACCCAGTACTTC.

The V gene is TRBV19, the J gene TRBJ2-1; a possible D gene is TRBD2 (6 bases). The length of the CDR3 is 20 residues. Trimming cost V 7 bases and J 7 bases, with 35 bases left between them. CDR1 is LNHDA and CDR2 is SQIVND in the germline V gene (reference sequence). The CDR3 loop is CASIPTAGLPLGPGGNEQFF. The DNA for the CDR3 is TGTGCCAGTATACCCACCGCGGGACTCCCATTGGGACCCGGGGGTAATGAGCAGTTCTTC.

The rearrangement joins TRBV6-2 or TRBV6-3 to TRBJ2-7; a possible D gene is TRBD2 (7 bases). The CDR3 length is 16 residues. Germline CDR1 is MNHEY and CDR2 is SVGEGT. Trimming cost V 6 bases and J 1 base, with 19 bases left between them. CDR3 bases: TGTGCCAGCAGCCCTTGGGGCGGGGGCTCGTCCTACGAGCAGTACTTC. Its protein is CASSPWGGGSSYEQYF.

The V gene is TRBV28, the J gene TRBJ1-3; no reliable D call. V dropped 2 bases and J dropped 1 base, with 6 bases sitting between them. This CDR3 has 14 residues. Germline V gene sequence: CDR1 MDHEN, CDR2 SYDVKM. CDR3 loop: CASSLPHSGNTIYF. In DNA, the CDR3 is TGTGCCAGCAGTTTACCACATTCTGGAAACACCATATATTTT.

V and J are TRBV9 and TRBJ1-6, with 7 bases lining up with TRBD1. Germline CDR1 reads SGDLS; CDR2 reads YYNGEE. The CDR3 sequence is 14 residues long. J lost 9 bases, V lost 0 bases, and 3 bases had no gene match. CDR3: CASSVGAGGSPLHF. DNA of the CDR3: TGTGCCAGCAGCGTAGGGGCAGGGGGTTCACCCCTCCACTTT.

The chain has TRBV9 and TRBJ1-2; TRBD1 agrees at 12 bases. The CDR3 spans 17 residues. The junction had 7 bases not matched to a gene; V was cut back by 4 bases and J by 0 bases. Germline lookup yields CDR1 SGDLS and CDR2 YYNGEE. CDR3 sequence: CASSPGTGGLANYGYTF. In nucleotides, the CDR3 is TGTGCCAGCAGCCCAGGGACAGGGGGCCTTGCTAACTATGGCTACACCTTC.

The chain has TRBV21-1 and TRBJ2-1; the table assigns TRBD1, which was not confirmed against the DNA. TRBV21-1 is a documented pseudogene. CDR3 length equals 13 residues. The DNA of the CDR3 is TGTGCCAGCAGCGAACCACCAGGGATGGAGCAGTTCTTC. Translated, it gives CASSEPPGMEQFF.

The chain employs TRBV4-3 and TRBJ2-1; TRBD2 matches at 13 bases. This CDR3 has 15 amino acids. V lost 3 bases, J lost 8 bases, and 4 bases stayed unmatched. CDR1 and CDR2 (germline): LGHNA, YSLEER. CDR3 in amino acids: CASSQRLAGGHEQFF. As DNA, the CDR3 is TGCGCCAGCAGCCAGAGACTAGCGGGAGGCCATGAGCAGTTCTTC.

About this clone itself: At the DNA level, this CDR3 is encoded by other sequences in the same sample as well. The V call is TRBV30, the J call TRBJ2-3; D not certain. The CDR3 length is 12 residues. Trimming left V 4 bases short and J 2 bases short, with 7 bases between. Germline V gene data show CDR1 as GTSNPN and CDR2 as SVGIG (reference sequence). CDR3 in amino acids: CAWTPNTDTQYF. The CDR3 DNA follows: TGTGCCTGGACACCTAACACAGATACGCAGTATTTT.

This chain links TRBV28 with TRBJ1-5; a possible D gene is TRBD1 (5 bases). The CDR3 is 13 amino acids. V gave up 7 bases and J gave up 4 bases, with 11 bases separating them. The V gene's germline CDR1 is MDHEN and CDR2 SYDVKM. The CDR3 reads CASNQGVNQPQHF. CDR3 coding DNA: TGTGCCAGCAACCAGGGTGTGAATCAGCCCCAGCATTTT.

V gene TRBV3-1 (or the pseudogene TRBV3-2) combines with J gene TRBJ2-2; possible D gene TRBD1, 6 bases. Germline lookup yields CDR1 LGHDT and CDR2 YNNKEL (reference sequence). CDR3 length equals 16 residues. The ends were cut back, 4 bases at V and 1 base at J, with 13 bases in the middle. The CDR3: CASSPRAQGNTGELFF. The DNA for the CDR3 is TGTGCCAGCAGCCCCCGGGCACAGGGGAACACCGGGGAGCTGTTTTTT.

This clone was seen only a few times. This sequence joins TRBV5-6 and TRBJ1-1; possibly TRBD1 for D (6 bases). From germline, CDR1 is SGHDT and CDR2 YYEEEE. The CDR3 loop spans 13 amino acids. Trimming shortened V by 4 bases and J by 7 bases, and 14 bases separated the two germline ends. The CDR3 nucleotides read TGTGCCAGCAGCCGACAGGCCCTTCTTGAAGCTTTCTTT. Translated: CASSRQALLEAFF.

CDR3 in amino acids: CASSHPSRNTIYF. In DNA form, the CDR3 reads TGTGCCAGCAGCCATCCGTCAAGAAACACCATATATTTT. The chain carries TRBV5-5 and TRBJ1-3; D not resolved. The length of the CDR3 is 13 residues. Germline assignment: CDR1 SGHKS and CDR2 YYEKEE (reference sequence). V lost 4 bases and J lost 5, with 10 bases in between.

V is TRBV7-2 and J is TRBJ1-5, with a tentative D call TRBD1 (6 bases). This CDR3 spans 15 amino acids. The V end lost 3 bases, the J end lost 2 bases, and 11 bases lay between the germline ends. Germline-derived CDR1 and CDR2 are SGHTA and FQGNSA. In DNA form, the CDR3 reads TGTGCCAGCAGCTTGGGGGGCGAGGGCAATCAGCCCCAGCATTTT. It specifies CASSLGGEGNQPQHF. The whole variable domain, remainder taken from reference TRBV7-2 and TRBJ1-5, is GAGVSQSPSNKVTEKGKDVELRCDPISGHTALYWYRQSLGQGLEFLIYFQGNSAPDKSGLPSDRFSAERTGGSVSTLTIQRTQQEDSAVYLCASSLGGEGNQPQHFGDGTRLSIL.

This chain uses TRBV12-3 or TRBV12-4 with TRBJ2-5; D possibly corresponds to TRBD1 (5 bases). The CDR3 totals 13 residues. The ends were cut back, 6 bases at V and 4 bases at J, with 12 bases in the middle. The CDR3 bases are TGTGCCAGCAGCCCAGGGTTCCCAGAGACCCAGTACTTC. Its protein product is CASSPGFPETQYF.

The chain joins TRBV6-6 to TRBJ2-1, with a tentative D call TRBD1 (7 bases). The CDR3 loop spans 15 amino acids. Germline lookup yields CDR1 MNHNY and CDR2 SVGAGI (reference sequence). Trimming left V 6 bases short and J 9 bases short, with 21 bases between. CDR3 amino acids: CASSKPGQSGGEQFF. In DNA form, the CDR3 reads TGTGCCAGCAGCAAACCGGGACAGTCCGGGGGTGAGCAGTTCTTC.

The rearrangement uses TRBV19 and TRBJ2-3; D is unresolved. The germline V gene encodes CDR1 LNHDA and CDR2 SQIVND (reference sequence). The CDR3 is 16 amino acids. Trimming stripped 5 bases from V and 0 bases from J, with 15 bases between. This CDR3 reads CASSAPNLISTDTQYF. The CDR3 DNA reads TGTGCCAGTAGTGCCCCGAACCTAATTAGCACAGATACGCAGTATTTT.

The V and J genes are TRBV6-5 and TRBJ2-7; D is undetermined. Deletions cut 5 bases from V and 5 bases from J, with 13 bases between. Germline V gene lookup returns CDR1 MNHEY and CDR2 SVGAGI. The CDR3 extends over 13 amino acids. CDR3 region: CASSTRPGDEQYF. The CDR3 region has the DNA TGTGCCAGCAGTACCCGTCCAGGTGACGAGCAGTACTTC.

The chain uses TRBV29-1 and TRBJ1-6; D is undetermined. Per germline, CDR1 SQVTM and CDR2 ANQGSEA. This CDR3 comprises 13 residues. Trimming took 0 bases from V and 10 from J, leaving 10 bases between them. CDR3 residues: CSVEEATGSPLHF. CDR3 bases: TGCAGCGTTGAAGAGGCTACGGGGTCACCCCTCCACTTT. Full variable domain (rest looked up from reference TRBV29-1 and TRBJ1-6): SAVISQKPSRDICQRGTSLTIQCQVDSQVTMMFWYRQQPGQSLTLIATANQGSEATYESGFVIDKFPISRPNLTFSTLTVSNMSPEDSSIYLCSVEEATGSPLHFGNGTRLTVT.

The chain couples TRBV2 to TRBJ2-2, with 10 positions matching TRBD1. Looked up from germline, CDR1 is SNHLY and CDR2 is FYNNEI. Trimming at V came to 6 bases and at J to 5 bases, leaving 3 bases not matched to a gene. This CDR3 is 14 amino acids long. The CDR3 DNA reads as TGTGCCAGCAGCCGACAGGGGGCGACCGGGGAGCTGTTTTTT. Protein sequence: CASSRQGATGELFF.

This clone was found a few times. This rearrangement joins TRBV7-9 to TRBJ2-7; D remains ambiguous. This CDR3 spans 11 amino acids. Germline V gives CDR1 SEHNR, CDR2 FQNEAQ (reference sequence). V was trimmed by 6 bases and J by 3 bases, leaving 6 bases between them. CDR3 protein: CASSGVYEQYF. The CDR3 DNA follows: TGTGCCAGCAGTGGGGTCTACGAGCAGTACTTC.

The chain joins TRBV6-5 to TRBJ1-4; D might be TRBD1 (6 bases). The CDR3 consists of 15 residues. Trimming left V 5 bases short and J 8 bases short, with 18 bases between. CDR1 is MNHEY and CDR2 is SVGAGI in the germline V gene. CDR3 nucleotide sequence: TGTGCCAGCAGTCAATTACCTGGGGGGCGCGAAAAACTGTTTTTT. Amino acids: CASSQLPGGREKLFF.

This clone was recorded only once. The rearrangement uses TRBV30 and TRBJ2-3; unclear D gene. The CDR3 is 14 residues long. Trimming removed 5 bases at V and 6 bases at J, with 18 bases between. Germline V lookup: CDR1 GTSNPN, CDR2 SVGIG (reference sequence). The CDR3 coding sequence is TGTGCCTGGGGCCGTTCTCTTTCCATTGATACGCAGTATTTT. It yields the protein CAWGRSLSIDTQYF.